This paragraph covers one T cell receptor beta chain sequence. Its antigen remains unidentified. The data stem from a study of cytomegalovirus exposure and HLA in healthy donors. In the PCR, 60 Vbeta and 13 Jbeta primers were used. Using immunoSEQ multiplex PCR, the repertoire was profiled, and TCRdb retains in-frame clones only, with some absent. The sample contains approximately 190,000 clones, about nine tenths of which appear only once. At the time of sampling, donors were nominally healthy, though unrecorded immune exposures were likely. Study-level findings and limits: With later analysis, a missense DCLRE1C variant became linked to TCR beta V- and J-gene trimming. In vitro checks showed that three CMV-associated chains really do target CMV antigens.

Sequencing used PBMCs. The clonotype was recovered from a boy younger than 10 in good health and CMV-seronegative.

CDR3: CASSSRDWSTDTQYF. CDR3 nucleotides: TGTGCCAGCAGCAGCCGGGACTGGAGCACAGATACGCAGTATTTT. The chain has TRBV6-6 and TRBJ2-3; possibly TRBD2 for D (6 bases). This CDR3 contains 15 residues. Between the trimmed V and J ends, which lost 6 bases and 0 bases, there was a span of 13 bases. CDR1 MNHNY and CDR2 SVGAGI come from the germline V gene (reference sequence).